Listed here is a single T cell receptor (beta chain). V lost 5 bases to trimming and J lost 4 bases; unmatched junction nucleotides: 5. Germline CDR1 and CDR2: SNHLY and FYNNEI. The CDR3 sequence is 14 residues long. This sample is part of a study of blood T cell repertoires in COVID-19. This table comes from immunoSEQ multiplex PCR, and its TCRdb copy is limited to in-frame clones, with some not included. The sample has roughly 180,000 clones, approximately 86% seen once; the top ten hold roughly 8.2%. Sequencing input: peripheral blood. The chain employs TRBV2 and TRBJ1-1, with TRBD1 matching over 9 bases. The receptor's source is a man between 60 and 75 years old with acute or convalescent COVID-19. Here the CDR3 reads CASSIRQGGTEAFF. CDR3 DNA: TGTGCCAGCAGTATACGACAGGGGGGCACTGAAGCTTTCTTT.